This T cell receptor (beta chain) was sequenced during a study of cytomegalovirus exposure and HLA in healthy donors. Overall study results and limits: A reported reduction in N-insertions relative to the approximately 670-donor mean was seen in an Asian-associated ancestry cluster in a later analysis.

Germline CDR1 reads LGHNA; CDR2 reads YSLEER. J lost 2 bases, V lost 0 bases, and 0 bases had no gene match. This CDR3 region has 14 residues. Note on this clone: The antigen remains unidentified.

Primers for the PCR totalled 60 Vbeta and 13 Jbeta. The assay was immunoSEQ multiplex PCR, and TCRdb's table has in-frame clones only and misses some. Of about 100,000 clones listed, about 80% are singletons. The specimen was PBMCs. This chain connects TRBV4-3 to TRBJ1-2, with TRBD1 matching 7 bases. This TCR was sampled from an older woman in good health and CMV-seronegative. CDR3 protein: CASSQEQGNYGYTF. DNA of the CDR3: TGCGCCAGCAGCCAAGAACAGGGGAACTATGGCTACACCTTC.